Listed below are T cell receptor beta chains from one sample, sequenced in a study of shared clonotypes between healthy human individuals. Clones were sequenced by immunoSEQ multiplex PCR, and TCRdb holds only the in-frame ones, with some missing. The sample has about 2 million clones, 85% to 95% seen once. The sample comprised naive CD4+ T cells sorted from blood. These receptors all stem from a young man in good health. The CDR3 runs from the conserved cysteine through the conserved F or W. Fields, in order: clone size, D gene, J gene, V gene, CDR3 DNA, CDR3 protein. D genes are given only for firm matches. Expanded clones get a size class; other rows say once, few or many, or leave the size out.

clone_size: NA
d_call: NA
j_call: TRBJ1-1
v_call: TRBV5-1
cdr3_nt: TGCGCCAGCAGCCTGGAGGGTACTTTTGGGGCTTTCTTT
cdr3_aa: CASSLEGTFGAFF

clone_size: NA
d_call: NA
j_call: TRBJ1-2
v_call: TRBV5-6
cdr3_nt: TGTGCCAGCAGCTTGGTTTCAGGAGGCTATGGCTACACCTTC
cdr3_aa: CASSLVSGGYGYTF

clone_size: once
d_call: TRBD2
j_call: TRBJ2-1
v_call: TRBV7-3
cdr3_nt: TGTGCCAGCAGCTTAAGGCCCTTGGATCGAGCGGGGGTTTACAATGAGCAGTTCTTC
cdr3_aa: CASSLRPLDRAGVYNEQFF

clone_size: NA
d_call: NA
j_call: TRBJ1-1
v_call: TRBV6-1
cdr3_nt: TGTGCCAGCAGTGAGCAGGTGAACACTGAAGCTTTCTTT
cdr3_aa: CASSEQVNTEAFF

clone_size: once
d_call: NA
j_call: TRBJ2-7
v_call: TRBV5-1
cdr3_nt: TGCGCCAGCAGCTTGCCCACCTCCTACGAGCAGTACTTC
cdr3_aa: CASSLPTSYEQYF

clone_size: NA
d_call: NA
j_call: TRBJ2-2
v_call: TRBV2
cdr3_nt: TGTGCCAGCACTTTGAGGGGGACCGACAGTAGGATTTTT
cdr3_aa: CASTLRGTDSRIF

clone_size: NA
d_call: TRBD1
j_call: TRBJ1-4
v_call: TRBV5-6
cdr3_nt: TGTGCCAGCAGCCGCGGGGACAGGTCACGGGGAGGGAATGAAAAACTGTTTTTT
cdr3_aa: CASSRGDRSRGGNEKLFF

clone_size: NA
d_call: TRBD2
j_call: TRBJ2-7
v_call: TRBV6-1
cdr3_nt: TGTGCCAGCAGTGAAGCGGGCGGGAGCCAGTACGAGCAGTACTTC
cdr3_aa: CASSEAGGSQYEQYF

clone_size: NA
d_call: NA
j_call: TRBJ1-4
v_call: TRBV28
cdr3_nt: TGTGCCACATGCAGGGGCGAAGAAAAACTGTTTTTT
cdr3_aa: CATCRGEEKLFF

clone_size: NA
d_call: TRBD2
j_call: TRBJ2-5
v_call: TRBV6-5
cdr3_nt: TGTGCCAGCAGTTACCCCACTAGCGGGGGGGAAGAGACCCAGTACTTC
cdr3_aa: CASSYPTSGGEETQYF

clone_size: NA
d_call: TRBD2
j_call: TRBJ2-7
v_call: TRBV5-4
cdr3_nt: TGTGCCAGCAGCCCCGGACTAGCGGGGGGACCCTACGAGCAGTACTTC
cdr3_aa: CASSPGLAGGPYEQYF

clone_size: NA
d_call: NA
j_call: TRBJ2-3
v_call: TRBV10-2
cdr3_nt: TGCGCCAGCAGTGACCCCGCCATGACTAGTGGATTAGATACGCAGTATTTT
cdr3_aa: CASSDPAMTSGLDTQYF

clone_size: NA
d_call: NA
j_call: TRBJ2-3
v_call: TRBV11-2
cdr3_nt: TGTGCCAGCAGCTTAATTATTAGCACAGATACGCAGTATTTT
cdr3_aa: CASSLIISTDTQYF

clone_size: NA
d_call: NA
j_call: TRBJ1-4
v_call: TRBV30
cdr3_nt: TGTGCCTGGAGTTGGGGGTTGGCTGAAAAACTGTTTTTT
cdr3_aa: CAWSWGLAEKLFF

clone_size: once
d_call: NA
j_call: TRBJ2-7
v_call: TRBV2
cdr3_nt: TGTGCCAGCAGTGTAGACTACGAGCAGTACTTC
cdr3_aa: CASSVDYEQYF

clone_size: NA
d_call: NA
j_call: TRBJ2-7
v_call: TRBV28
cdr3_nt: TGTGCCAGCAGTTCCTCGACAGCAGGGCAGTACTTC
cdr3_aa: CASSSSTAGQYF

clone_size: NA
d_call: NA
j_call: TRBJ1-1
v_call: TRBV25-1
cdr3_nt: TGTGCCGCCTCGGGGGGGAGGAACACTGAAGCTTTCTTT
cdr3_aa: CAASGGRNTEAFF

clone_size: NA
d_call: NA
j_call: TRBJ1-1
v_call: TRBV6-1
cdr3_nt: TGTGCCAGCAGTGGTCTAGGCACTGAAGCTTTCTTT
cdr3_aa: CASSGLGTEAFF

clone_size: NA
d_call: NA
j_call: TRBJ1-5
v_call: TRBV7-9
cdr3_nt: TGTGCCAGCAGCTTAGAGGGACAGCCCCAGCATTTT
cdr3_aa: CASSLEGQPQHF

clone_size: NA
d_call: NA
j_call: TRBJ2-3
v_call: TRBV30
cdr3_nt: TGTGCCTGGAACGAAGGGCCGGGTACGCAGTATTTT
cdr3_aa: CAWNEGPGTQYF

clone_size: NA
d_call: TRBD2
j_call: TRBJ2-1
v_call: TRBV4-3
cdr3_nt: TGCGCCAGCAGCCAAGGACTAGCGGGAGAAGGTGGTGAGCAGTTCTTC
cdr3_aa: CASSQGLAGEGGEQFF

clone_size: NA
d_call: TRBD1
j_call: TRBJ1-1
v_call: TRBV30
cdr3_nt: TGTGCCTGGAAAAGGACAGGAGACACTGAAGCTTTCTTT
cdr3_aa: CAWKRTGDTEAFF

clone_size: NA
d_call: TRBD1
j_call: TRBJ2-7
v_call: TRBV19
cdr3_nt: TGTGCCAGTAGTGCCAGCGGGACAGGGGTCTACGAGCAGTACTTC
cdr3_aa: CASSASGTGVYEQYF

clone_size: NA
d_call: NA
j_call: TRBJ1-1
v_call: TRBV12-5
cdr3_nt: TGTGCTAGTGGTTTGTCGGGAGGCACTGAAGCTTTCTTT
cdr3_aa: CASGLSGGTEAFF

clone_size: NA
d_call: TRBD1
j_call: TRBJ2-5
v_call: TRBV29-1
cdr3_nt: TGCAGCGTTTCATTGACAGGGGCTGGGGGGGAGACCCAGTACTTC
cdr3_aa: CSVSLTGAGGETQYF

clone_size: NA
d_call: NA
j_call: TRBJ2-2
v_call: TRBV7-2
cdr3_nt: TGTGCCAGCAGCTTAGCGCAAGCGGGTCAGGCCGGGGAGCTGTTTTTT
cdr3_aa: CASSLAQAGQAGELFF

clone_size: once
d_call: NA
j_call: TRBJ1-5
v_call: TRBV28
cdr3_nt: TGTGCCAGCAGTTTAAAGGGCGGACAGCCCCAGCATTTT
cdr3_aa: CASSLKGGQPQHF

clone_size: NA
d_call: NA
j_call: TRBJ2-1
v_call: TRBV5-1
cdr3_nt: TGCGCCAGCAGCTTGGAGGTAACCCGGTTCTTC
cdr3_aa: CASSLEVTRFF

clone_size: NA
d_call: NA
j_call: TRBJ2-1
v_call: TRBV7-2
cdr3_nt: TGTGCCAGCAGCCACGGGACTTCCCCCTCCTACAATGAGCAGTTCTTC
cdr3_aa: CASSHGTSPSYNEQFF

clone_size: NA
d_call: NA
j_call: TRBJ1-2
v_call: TRBV19
cdr3_nt: TGTGCCAGTAATCCGGCGGGGGTGAACGATGGCTACACCTTC
cdr3_aa: CASNPAGVNDGYTF

clone_size: NA
d_call: NA
j_call: TRBJ1-5
v_call: TRBV5-6
cdr3_nt: TGTGCCAGCAGCTTGCTAGGTCGGGAAGATCAGCCCCAGCATTTT
cdr3_aa: CASSLLGREDQPQHF

clone_size: NA
d_call: NA
j_call: TRBJ1-5
v_call: TRBV2
cdr3_nt: TGTGCCAGCACCCTGGACAGCGGGGATCAGCCCCAGCATTTT
cdr3_aa: CASTLDSGDQPQHF

clone_size: NA
d_call: TRBD1
j_call: TRBJ2-7
v_call: TRBV4-1
cdr3_nt: TGCGCCAGCAGCCGGCCGGGACAGGGGACCTCCTACGAGCAGTACTTC
cdr3_aa: CASSRPGQGTSYEQYF

clone_size: NA
d_call: NA
j_call: TRBJ1-1
v_call: TRBV7-9
cdr3_nt: TGTGCCAGCAGCTACCCCCCGGTGGGCACTGAAGCTTTCTTT
cdr3_aa: CASSYPPVGTEAFF

clone_size: once
d_call: TRBD2
j_call: TRBJ2-3
v_call: TRBV11-1
cdr3_nt: TGTGCCAGCAGCTCCGGGACTAGCGGGGGGGGCACAGATACGCAGTATTTT
cdr3_aa: CASSSGTSGGGTDTQYF

clone_size: NA
d_call: NA
j_call: TRBJ2-4
v_call: TRBV28
cdr3_nt: TGTGCCAGCCAAAAAGGCGGTAAAAACATTCAGTACTTC
cdr3_aa: CASQKGGKNIQYF

clone_size: NA
d_call: NA
j_call: TRBJ1-2
v_call: TRBV6-1
cdr3_nt: TGTGCCAGCAGTGTCCGGCAGGACGGGGGATATGGGTATGGCTACACCTTC
cdr3_aa: CASSVRQDGGYGYGYTF

clone_size: once
d_call: NA
j_call: TRBJ1-1
v_call: TRBV30
cdr3_nt: TGTGCCTGGACACAGGTTGAAGCTTTCTTT
cdr3_aa: CAWTQVEAFF

clone_size: NA
d_call: NA
j_call: TRBJ2-5
v_call: TRBV18
cdr3_nt: TGTGCCAGCTCACCACCGAGGTCCACCATGGAGACCCAGTACTTC
cdr3_aa: CASSPPRSTMETQYF

clone_size: NA
d_call: NA
j_call: TRBJ1-6
v_call: TRBV7-2
cdr3_nt: TGTGCCAGCACCGGGTCCGGACGATCCTATAATTCACCCCTCCACTTT
cdr3_aa: CASTGSGRSYNSPLHF

clone_size: NA
d_call: NA
j_call: TRBJ1-3
v_call: TRBV2
cdr3_nt: TGTGCCAGCAGTGAAGCGGTGAGATGGGGCACTTCTGGAAACACCATATATTTT
cdr3_aa: CASSEAVRWGTSGNTIYF

clone_size: NA
d_call: NA
j_call: TRBJ1-2
v_call: TRBV6-6
cdr3_nt: TGTGCCAGCACCAAGTCGGGGGGCTGGGACTATGGCTACACCTTC
cdr3_aa: CASTKSGGWDYGYTF

clone_size: once
d_call: TRBD1
j_call: TRBJ1-1
v_call: TRBV11-2
cdr3_nt: TGTGCCAGCAGCCCAAGCACCGGGACAGGCTCACTACGGGTAGCTTTCTTT
cdr3_aa: CASSPSTGTGSLRVAFF

clone_size: NA
d_call: TRBD1
j_call: TRBJ2-1
v_call: TRBV29-1
cdr3_nt: TGCAGCGTTGGATCGGGACAGGTAAACAATGAGCAGTTCTTC
cdr3_aa: CSVGSGQVNNEQFF

clone_size: NA
d_call: NA
j_call: TRBJ2-5
v_call: TRBV7-9
cdr3_nt: TGTGCCAGCAGCAGAACGGCAGAGACCCAGTACTTC
cdr3_aa: CASSRTAETQYF

clone_size: NA
d_call: NA
j_call: TRBJ2-2
v_call: TRBV27
cdr3_nt: TGTGCCAGCAGTTTATTTCCGGGAGCTAGCACCGGGGAGCTGTTTTTT
cdr3_aa: CASSLFPGASTGELFF

clone_size: NA
d_call: NA
j_call: TRBJ1-2
v_call: TRBV2
cdr3_nt: TGTGCCAGCAGTGAGGGGCGGGGTGGCTACACCTTC
cdr3_aa: CASSEGRGGYTF

clone_size: NA
d_call: TRBD2
j_call: TRBJ2-3
v_call: TRBV5-4
cdr3_nt: TGTGCCAGCAGCCGGAGCGGGGGTAGCACAGATACGCAGTATTTT
cdr3_aa: CASSRSGGSTDTQYF

clone_size: NA
d_call: NA
j_call: TRBJ2-5
v_call: TRBV2
cdr3_nt: TGTGCCAGCAGTCAGGACGCCAAAGAGACCCAGTACTTC
cdr3_aa: CASSQDAKETQYF

clone_size: NA
d_call: NA
j_call: TRBJ1-4
v_call: TRBV15
cdr3_nt: TGTGCCACCAGCAGAGGGGGTTTGCACCGTGAAAAACTGTTTTTT
cdr3_aa: CATSRGGLHREKLFF

clone_size: NA
d_call: NA
j_call: TRBJ1-1
v_call: TRBV7-6
cdr3_nt: TGTGCCAGCACCCGACAGGAGGGGAACACTGAAGCTTTCTTT
cdr3_aa: CASTRQEGNTEAFF

clone_size: NA
d_call: NA
j_call: TRBJ1-1
v_call: TRBV11-2
cdr3_nt: TGTGCCAGCAGTAAGGGGTTTGTGGCTTTCTTT
cdr3_aa: CASSKGFVAFF